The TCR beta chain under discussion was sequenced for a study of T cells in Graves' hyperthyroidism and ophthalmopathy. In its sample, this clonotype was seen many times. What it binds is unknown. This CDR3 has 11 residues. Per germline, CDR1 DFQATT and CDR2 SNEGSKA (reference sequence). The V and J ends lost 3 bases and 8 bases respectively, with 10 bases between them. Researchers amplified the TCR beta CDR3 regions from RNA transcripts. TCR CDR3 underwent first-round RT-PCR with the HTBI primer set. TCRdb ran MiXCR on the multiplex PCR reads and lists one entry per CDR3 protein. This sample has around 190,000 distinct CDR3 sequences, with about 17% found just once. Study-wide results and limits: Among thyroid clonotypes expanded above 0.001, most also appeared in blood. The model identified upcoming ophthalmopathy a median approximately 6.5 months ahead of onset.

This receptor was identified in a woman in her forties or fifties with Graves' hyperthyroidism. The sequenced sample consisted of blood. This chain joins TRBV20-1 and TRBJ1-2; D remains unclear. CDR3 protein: CSASLQYGYTF. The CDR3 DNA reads TGCAGTGCTAGCTTACAGTACGGCTACACCTTC.